One and the same sample provided the 23 T cell receptor beta chains below, sequenced in a study of T cells after yellow fever vaccination. TCRdb re-analysed the 5' RACE reads in MiXCR, keeping a single row per CDR3 protein. The sample has tens of thousands of distinct CDR3 sequences, approximately 7% seen once. The sample in question was CD8+ T cells sorted from PBMCs, obtained 5 to 6 days after the first yellow fever vaccination. The receptor set was obtained from a young man who received the YFV17D yellow fever vaccine.

The chain couples TRBV19 to TRBJ1-5; no reliable D call. V lost 5 bases to trimming and J lost 14 bases, with 16 bases between them. CDR1 is LNHDA and CDR2 is SQIVND in the germline V gene (reference sequence). The CDR3 length is 12 residues. CDR3 residues: CASSSLSLPEHF. The CDR3 bases are TGTGCCAGTAGTTCGCTCTCATTACCAGAGCATTTT.

This clonotype was recorded a few times. This sequence joins TRBV5-1 and TRBJ1-1; 8 nucleotides line up with TRBD1. CDR1 SGHRS and CDR2 YFSETQ come from the germline V gene. Unmatched junction bases numbered 1, after V lost 2 bases and J lost 1 base. The CDR3 covers 14 residues. In DNA, the CDR3 is TGCGCCAGCAGCTTTGGACAGGGGAACACTGAAGCTTTCTTT. Protein sequence: CASSFGQGNTEAFF.

Many counts were recorded for this clonotype. The chain has TRBV5-1 and TRBJ2-7; 10 bases are shared with TRBD1. This CDR3 spans 15 amino acids. J lost 2 bases, V lost 4 bases, and 6 bases had no gene match. Per germline, CDR1 SGHRS and CDR2 YFSETQ. CDR3 loop: CASSRPDRGAYEQYF. Here the CDR3 DNA reads TGCGCCAGCAGCCGACCGGACAGGGGGGCCTACGAGCAGTACTTC.

This clonotype has ten or more counts. This chain uses TRBV4-2 with TRBJ2-7; D possibly corresponds to TRBD2 (7 bases). This CDR3 region has 16 residues. Germline CDR1 LGHNA, CDR2 YNFKEQ. Trimming removed 0 bases from V and 2 bases from J, with 14 bases in between. CDR3 sequence: CASSQDRRGGAYEQYF. DNA of the CDR3: TGTGCCAGCAGCCAAGATAGGCGAGGGGGGGCCTACGAGCAGTACTTC.

This chain uses TRBV10-2 with TRBJ2-3; no firm D call. Per germline, CDR1 WSHSY and CDR2 SAAADI. CDR3 size: 11 residues. With 6 bases removed from V and 8 bases from J, the gap between germline ends came to 9 bases. The CDR3 region is CASRASSTQYF. The CDR3 DNA is TGCGCCAGCAGGGCCAGTAGTACGCAGTATTTT.

V gene TRBV30 combines with J gene TRBJ2-7; 8 bases are a match to TRBD1. The CDR3 runs to 13 residues. Trimming at V came to 7 bases and at J to 3 bases, leaving 8 bases not matched to a gene. Germline V CDR1 and CDR2: GTSNPN, SVGIG (reference sequence). In DNA form, the CDR3 reads TGTGCCTTTGGATGGACAGGGAACTACGAGCAGTACTTC. Translation: CAFGWTGNYEQYF.

This clonotype was detected a few times. V gene TRBV4-3 combines with J gene TRBJ2-5; 10 bases agree with TRBD1. After removal of 5 bases from V and 1 base from J, the junction contained 7 bases not matched to a gene. Germline V gene sequence: CDR1 LGHNA, CDR2 YSLEER. This CDR3 spans 16 amino acids. The CDR3 reads CASSSGTGAGQETQYF. CDR3 coding DNA: TGCGCCAGCAGCTCCGGGACAGGGGCGGGCCAAGAGACCCAGTACTTC.

This clonotype was picked up a small number of times. The chain recombines TRBV11-3 with TRBJ2-2; 7 nucleotides match TRBD1. This CDR3 is built from 16 residues. The trim removed 5 bases at V and 1 base at J, leaving 7 bases unmatched. Germline CDR1 is SGHNT and CDR2 is YENEEA. This CDR3 reads CASSHRGQENTGELFF. CDR3 coding DNA: TGTGCCAGCAGCCACAGAGGACAGGAGAACACCGGGGAGCTGTTTTTT.

This clonotype was seen at least ten times. The CDR3 protein is CASSQDRLDRSTDTQYF. DNA of the CDR3: TGCGCCAGCAGCCAAGACCGCCTCGACAGAAGCACAGATACGCAGTATTTT. J is TRBJ2-3 and V is TRBV4-3; D is perhaps TRBD1 (5 bases). CDR1 and CDR2 (germline): LGHNA, YSLEER. The CDR3 length is 17 residues. Deletions cut 0 bases from V and 0 bases from J, with 13 bases between.

This clonotype was recorded a few times. The chain uses TRBV7-2 and TRBJ2-7; D remains unclear. Trimming removed 1 base at V and 5 bases at J, with 12 bases between. The length of the CDR3 is 14 residues. Per the germline V gene, CDR1 is SGHTA and CDR2 is FQGNSA. The CDR3 loop reads CASSLGQSRDEQYF. The CDR3 DNA sequence: TGTGCCAGCAGCTTAGGGCAGTCAAGGGACGAGCAGTACTTC.

This clonotype has only a few counts. The chain uses TRBV7-9 and TRBJ1-6, with D possibly matching TRBD1 (5 bases). Trimming shortened V by 5 bases and J by 2 bases, and 16 bases separated the two germline ends. Germline CDR1 is SEHNR and CDR2 is FQNEAQ (reference sequence). This CDR3 comprises 17 residues. The DNA for the CDR3 is TGTGCCAGCAGCGCCGACAGCCCAAGGGCCTATAATTCACCCCTCCACTTT. This translates into CASSADSPRAYNSPLHF.

Points on this clonotype: This may arise from a read error, as a much more abundant clone is one base away. The gene calls are TRBV2 and TRBJ2-3, with a possible D match to TRBD2 (7 bases). The CDR3 is 17 residues long. Trimming stripped 10 bases from V and 0 bases from J, with 23 bases between. CDR1 is SNHLY and CDR2 is FYNNEI in the germline V gene. For the CDR3, the DNA is TGTGCCATCAGCACATCCTATGCGGGGGCCAGCACAGATACGCAGTATTTT. Amino acid sequence: CAISTSYAGASTDTQYF.

This clonotype has just a few counts. The V and J genes are TRBV18 and TRBJ2-1; TRBD2 agrees at 9 bases. The CDR3 consists of 15 residues. Unmatched junction bases numbered 4, after V lost 3 bases and J lost 4 bases. CDR1 is KGHSH and CDR2 is LQKENI in the germline V gene. CDR3 nucleotides: TGTGCCAGCTCACCTGGGACTAGCCTTTACAATGAGCAGTTCTTC. It codes for CASSPGTSLYNEQFF.

This clonotype was recorded a few times. The V gene is TRBV5-1, the J gene TRBJ2-3; TRBD1 matches at 9 bases. The CDR3 has 16 residues. The V gene's germline CDR1 is SGHRS and CDR2 YFSETQ. The J segment lost 3 bases and the V segment lost 4 bases, leaving 9 bases of the junction unmatched. The CDR3: CASSGTGTGSTDTQYF. In DNA form, the CDR3 reads TGCGCCAGCAGCGGGACCGGGACAGGGAGTACAGATACGCAGTATTTT.

For this clonotype: A much larger clonotype is one base distant, so this may be a read error. The V call is TRBV13, the J call TRBJ2-2; no clear D gene. Germline V gene data show CDR1 as PRHDT and CDR2 as FYEKMQ (reference sequence). Deletions cut 3 bases from V and 4 bases from J, with 12 bases between. The CDR3 consists of 15 residues. The CDR3 region has the DNA TGTGCCAGCAGCTTGAGACATGAGATCACCGGGGAGCTGTTTTTT. Protein sequence: CASSLRHEITGELFF.

The gene calls are TRBV3-1 and TRBJ2-3; no firm D call. Germline V CDR1 and CDR2: LGHDT, YNNKEL (reference sequence). The CDR3 has 11 amino acids. Deletions cut 0 bases from V and 8 bases from J, with 3 bases between. The CDR3 bases are TGTGCCAGCAGCCAAGACAGTACGCAGTATTTT. This gives the protein CASSQDSTQYF.

This clonotype showed up just a few times. V and J are TRBV7-9 and TRBJ1-6; D gene unclear. Deletions cut 4 bases from V and 3 bases from J, with 10 bases between. From germline, CDR1 is SEHNR and CDR2 FQNEAQ (reference sequence). This CDR3 spans 15 amino acids. This chain's CDR3 is CASSSREFYNSPLHF. The CDR3 DNA follows: TGTGCCAGCAGCTCCCGGGAGTTCTATAATTCACCCCTCCACTTT.

The chain carries TRBV7-2 and TRBJ2-3; the match to TRBD1 covers 10 bases. Trimming took 1 base from V and 4 from J; bases not matched to a gene: 5. The CDR3 has 16 amino acids. Germline V gene sequence: CDR1 SGHTA, CDR2 FQGNSA. The CDR3 spells CASSLGPGQGSDTQYF. The DNA of the CDR3 is TGTGCCAGCAGCTTAGGACCGGGACAGGGGTCAGATACGCAGTATTTT.

This chain joins TRBV27 and TRBJ2-1; TRBD2 matches at 15 bases. Germline CDR1 MNHEY, CDR2 SMNVEV (reference sequence). The V gene end was trimmed by 2 bases and the J gene end by 7 bases; junction bases not matched to a gene: 0. This CDR3 has 15 residues. The CDR3 DNA sequence: TGTGCCAGCAGTTTAGGGACTAGCGGGGGGAATGAGCAGTTCTTC. It codes for CASSLGTSGGNEQFF.

This clonotype was picked up a small number of times. V and J are TRBV12-3 or TRBV12-4 and TRBJ2-1; 7 nucleotides align to TRBD2. V lost 6 bases to trimming and J lost 6 bases; unmatched junction nucleotides: 8. This CDR3 spans 14 amino acids. The CDR3 reads CASRPAGPFNEQFF. In nucleotides, the CDR3 is TGTGCCAGCAGACCAGCGGGGCCGTTCAATGAGCAGTTCTTC.

This clonotype appeared many times. V and J are TRBV6-6 and TRBJ1-5; D call uncertain. CDR3 size: 13 residues. Germline V gene sequence: CDR1 MNHNY, CDR2 SVGAGI (reference sequence). Trimming stripped 2 bases from V and 4 bases from J, with 6 bases between. CDR3 coding DNA: TGTGCCAGCAGTTACATCGGAAATCAGCCCCAGCATTTT. Protein sequence: CASSYIGNQPQHF.

This clonotype was observed at least ten times. This sequence joins TRBV6-5 and TRBJ2-1; TRBD1 aligns across 9 bases. The CDR3 extends over 17 amino acids. Per the germline V gene, CDR1 is MNHEY and CDR2 is SVGAGI. After removal of 2 bases from V and 4 bases from J, the junction contained 9 bases not matched to a gene. CDR3 amino acids: CASSYGGQGVEYNEQFF. CDR3 nucleotide sequence: TGTGCCAGCAGTTACGGGGGACAGGGTGTAGAATACAATGAGCAGTTCTTC.

This clonotype was counted a single time. A much larger clone sits a single nucleotide away, making a read error possible. The chain recombines TRBV29-1 with TRBJ2-5; perhaps TRBD1 as D (5 bases). Looked up from germline, CDR1 is SQVTM and CDR2 is ANQGSEA. The V and J ends lost 6 bases and 3 bases respectively, with 11 bases between them. The CDR3 totals 12 residues. CDR3 in amino acids: CSVWGREETQYF. The CDR3 coding sequence is TGCAGCGTGTGGGGCAGGGAAGAGACCCAGTACTTC. Together with reference TRBV29-1 and TRBJ2-5, the CDR3 gives the full variable domain: SAVISQKPSRDICQRGTSLTIQCQVDSQVTMMFWYRQQPGQSLTLIATANQGSEATYESGFVIDKFPISRPNLTFSTLTVSNMSPEDSSIYLCSVWGREETQYFGPGTRLLVL.